This T cell receptor beta chain was found in a study of beta chain features in type 1 diabetes. In the study overall: Across all samples, approximately 110,000,000 sorted cells were examined.

The CDR3 runs 12 residues. V lost 1 base and J 7 bases, leaving 5 bases between the germline ends. The V gene's germline CDR1 is MGHRA and CDR2 YSYEKL. The study, taken as a whole, reports: A cDNA-based sequencing approach could over-represent cells with high TCR expression. Shortening that was moderate but significant affected the TCRB CDR3s of Type 1 diabetes patients in all four CD4+ subsets.

Remarks on this clone: No antigen is known for it.

The investigators reverse transcribed all of the isolated RNA, so they sequenced expressed TCRB transcripts. The data were produced by immunoSEQ multiplex PCR, yet TCRdb's version contains in-frame clones alone and is incomplete. Of fewer than 650,000 clones in the sample, 15% to 19% were seen once. One heparinised draw of blood, averaging approximately 110 mL, came from each donor. Source material: naive CD4+ T cells from blood. The source of this sequence is a man aged 18 to 29 in good health. The V gene is TRBV4-1, the J gene TRBJ1-5; no clear D. CDR3 sequence: CASSQGAQPQHF. DNA for the CDR3: TGCGCCAGCAGCCAAGGTGCGCAGCCCCAGCATTTT.